The next 11 T cell receptor beta chains were all read from a single sample in a study of response to subunit inactivated influenza vaccine. In TCRdb, the RT-PCR reads were re-called with MiXCR into one record per CDR3 protein. The sample holds hundreds of thousands of distinct CDR3 sequences; approximately 14% are singletons and the top ten take less than 9%. The sample in question was PBMCs from blood, obtained 14 to 15 days before vaccination. These TCRs come from a man aged 50 or older who received an inactivated influenza vaccine.

This clonotype was counted only a few times. The chain joins TRBV13 to TRBJ2-7; a weak D match, TRBD2 (6 bases). Trimming stripped 4 bases from V and 7 bases from J, with 20 bases between. Germline lookup yields CDR1 PRHDT and CDR2 FYEKMQ (reference sequence). The CDR3 totals 15 residues. The CDR3 spells CASSSWVMGSGEQYF. The CDR3 DNA follows: TGTGCCAGCAGCTCGTGGGTAATGGGCAGCGGGGAGCAGTACTTC.

This clonotype was detected only a few times. The CDR3 is CSASRQGNEQYF. DNA of the CDR3: TGCAGTGCTAGTAGACAGGGAAACGAGCAGTACTTC. The J gene is TRBJ2-7, the V gene TRBV20-1; 7 bases map to TRBD1. V lost 3 bases and J lost 5; bases outside the gene matches: 4. This CDR3 is 12 amino acids long. CDR1 and CDR2 from the germline V gene are DFQATT and SNEGSKA (reference sequence).

This clonotype was found a few times. CDR3 sequence reads: CASSTLAGAQETQYF. Written as DNA, the CDR3 is TGTGCCAGCAGCACACTAGCGGGAGCCCAAGAGACCCAGTACTTC. The chain joins TRBV9 to TRBJ2-5; TRBD2 agrees at 11 bases. Germline V gene sequence: CDR1 SGDLS, CDR2 YYNGEE. This CDR3 has 15 amino acids. With V trimmed by 4 bases and J by 1 base, 3 bases remained unmatched.

This clonotype was detected many times. The V call is TRBV29-1, the J call TRBJ2-3, with TRBD1 matching 10 bases. The J segment lost 12 bases and the V segment lost 4 bases, leaving 7 bases of the junction unmatched. CDR3 length equals 12 residues. The V gene's germline CDR1 is SQVTM and CDR2 ANQGSEA. The CDR3 sequence: CSVGVTGGFQYF. Written as DNA, the CDR3 is TGCAGCGTTGGGGTGACAGGGGGCTTTCAGTATTTT.

This clonotype was observed many times. The genes are TRBV12-3 or TRBV12-4 and TRBJ1-5; no clear D gene. V was pared by 3 bases and J by 0 bases, with 9 bases between. The CDR3 length is 15 residues. This CDR3 reads CASSLAYNSNQPQHF. DNA for the CDR3: TGTGCCAGCAGTTTGGCCTATAATAGCAATCAGCCCCAGCATTTT.

J is TRBJ2-1 and V is TRBV4-3; 13 bases fit TRBD2. V lost 0 bases to trimming and J lost 4 bases; unmatched junction nucleotides: 3. Per germline, CDR1 LGHNA and CDR2 YSLEER. CDR3 length equals 17 residues. CDR3 loop: CASSQEGGLAGYNEQFF. The CDR3 nucleotides are TGCGCCAGCAGCCAAGAGGGGGGACTAGCGGGATACAATGAGCAGTTCTTC.

This chain's CDR3 is CASSQGFRAGGELFF. CDR3 DNA: TGCGCCAGCAGCCAAGGGTTCAGGGCAGGCGGGGAGCTGTTTTTT. The rearrangement links TRBV4-1 to TRBJ2-2; D is perhaps TRBD1 (5 bases). The CDR3 contains 15 residues. Germline V CDR1 and CDR2: MGHRA, YSYEKL. The germline V and J ends were trimmed by 1 base and 7 bases, with 13 bases remaining between them.

In its sample, this clonotype was seen many times. The genes are TRBV6-4 and TRBJ2-6, with D uncertain. Germline-derived CDR1 and CDR2 are MRHNA and SNTAGT. Trimming pared 3 bases from V and 0 bases from J, leaving 3 bases between. The length of the CDR3 is 14 residues. DNA of the CDR3: TGTGCCAGCAGTGAAGTCTCTGGGGCCAACGTCCTGACTTTC. Amino acids: CASSEVSGANVLTF.

J is TRBJ2-7 and V is TRBV29-1; tentative D call: TRBD1 (6 bases). The CDR3 totals 13 residues. CDR1 and CDR2 (germline): SQVTM, ANQGSEA. V was shortened by 4 bases and J by 2 bases, with 12 bases between the two germline ends. The CDR3 is CSVARGAPYEQYF. CDR3 sequence (DNA): TGCAGCGTTGCCAGGGGCGCGCCCTACGAGCAGTACTTC.

This clonotype came up a few times. The chain links TRBV16 to TRBJ1-5; 7 bases agree with TRBD1. With 1 base clipped from V and 5 bases from J, the junction kept 8 bases outside the gene matches. The CDR3 has 16 residues. Germline values: CDR1 KGHSY, CDR2 FQNENV. CDR3 residues: CASSQLGDRDHQPQHF. CDR3 sequence (DNA): TGTGCCAGCAGCCAATTGGGAGACAGGGATCATCAGCCCCAGCATTTT.

V gene TRBV6-6 combines with J gene TRBJ2-1; TRBD1 agrees at 7 bases. This CDR3 is 13 amino acids long. The V gene's germline CDR1 is MNHNY and CDR2 SVGAGI (reference sequence). The trim removed 7 bases at V and 6 bases at J, leaving 6 bases unmatched. CDR3 residues: CASILTGTNEQFF. CDR3 sequence (DNA): TGTGCCAGCATTCTGACAGGGACCAATGAGCAGTTCTTC.